This T cell receptor (beta chain) came from a study of blood T cell repertoires in COVID-19. Study information: The samples span acute and convalescent COVID-19 from the United States, Italy and Spain. PBMCs, B-cell-depleted T cells, or T cells provided the cDNA or gDNA that made up the material.

One Seattle source followed patients from active infection through their disease course. Libraries were prepared by immunoSEQ multiplex PCR; TCRdb keeps only in-frame clonotypes and omits some of them. The data show 180,000 or so clones, roughly 79% seen once. This clone was seen more than once but under ten times. This sequence was found in a woman between 40 and 55 years old with COVID-19, enrolled during active disease. Material for sequencing was peripheral blood.

The CDR3 DNA is TGTGCCACCAGGACCGGGGGGGTCGGTCAGCCCCAGCATTTT. Translated: CATRTGGVGQPQHF. The chain joins TRBV28 to TRBJ1-5; a possible D gene is TRBD1 (5 bases). Germline assignment: CDR1 MDHEN and CDR2 SYDVKM. This CDR3 contains 14 residues. The V end was cut by 10 bases, the J end by 6 bases, with 19 bases between.